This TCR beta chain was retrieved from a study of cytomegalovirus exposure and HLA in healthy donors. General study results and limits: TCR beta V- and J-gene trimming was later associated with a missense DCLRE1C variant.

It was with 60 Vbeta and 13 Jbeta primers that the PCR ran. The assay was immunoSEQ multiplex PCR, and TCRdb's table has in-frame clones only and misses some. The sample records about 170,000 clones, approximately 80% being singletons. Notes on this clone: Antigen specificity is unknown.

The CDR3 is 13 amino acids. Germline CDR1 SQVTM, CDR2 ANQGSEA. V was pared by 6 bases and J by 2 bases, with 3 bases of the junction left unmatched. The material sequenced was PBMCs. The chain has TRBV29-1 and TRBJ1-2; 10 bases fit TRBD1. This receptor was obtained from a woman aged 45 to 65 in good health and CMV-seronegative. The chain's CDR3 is CSVEGQGNYGYTF. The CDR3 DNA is TGCAGCGTAGAGGGACAGGGGAACTATGGCTACACCTTC.